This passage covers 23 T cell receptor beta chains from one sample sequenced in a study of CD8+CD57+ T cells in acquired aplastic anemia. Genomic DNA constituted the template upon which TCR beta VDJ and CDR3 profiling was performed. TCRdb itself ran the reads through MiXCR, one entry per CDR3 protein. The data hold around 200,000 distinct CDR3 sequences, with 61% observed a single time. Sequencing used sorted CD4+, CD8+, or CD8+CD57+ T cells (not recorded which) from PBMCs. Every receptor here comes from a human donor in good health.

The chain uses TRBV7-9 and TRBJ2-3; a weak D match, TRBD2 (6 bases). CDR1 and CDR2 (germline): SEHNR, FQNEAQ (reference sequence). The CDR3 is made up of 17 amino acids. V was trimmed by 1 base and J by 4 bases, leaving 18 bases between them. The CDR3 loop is CASSLVGTGLRADTQYF. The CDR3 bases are TGTGCCAGCAGCTTAGTCGGGACGGGACTCCGAGCAGATACGCAGTATTTT.

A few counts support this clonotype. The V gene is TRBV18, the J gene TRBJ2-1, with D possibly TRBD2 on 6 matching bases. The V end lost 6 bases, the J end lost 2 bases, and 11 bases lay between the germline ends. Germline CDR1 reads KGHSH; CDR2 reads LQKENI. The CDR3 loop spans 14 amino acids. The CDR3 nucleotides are TGTGCCAGCTCTCTCGCGGGGACCTACAATGAGCAGTTCTTC. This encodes CASSLAGTYNEQFF.

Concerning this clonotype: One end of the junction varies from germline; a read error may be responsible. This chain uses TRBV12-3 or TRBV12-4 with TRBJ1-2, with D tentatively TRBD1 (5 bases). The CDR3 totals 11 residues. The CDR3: CASHRRNGHTF. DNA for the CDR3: TGTGCCAGCCACAGGAGAAATGGCCACACCTTC.

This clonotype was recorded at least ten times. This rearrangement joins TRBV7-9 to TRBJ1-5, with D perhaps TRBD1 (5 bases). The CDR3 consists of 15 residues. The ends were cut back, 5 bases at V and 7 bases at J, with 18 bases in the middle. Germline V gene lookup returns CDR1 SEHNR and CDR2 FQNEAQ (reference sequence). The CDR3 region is CASSPRGGGSQPQHF. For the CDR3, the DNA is TGTGCCAGCAGCCCGAGGGGCGGGGGATCCCAGCCCCAGCATTTT.

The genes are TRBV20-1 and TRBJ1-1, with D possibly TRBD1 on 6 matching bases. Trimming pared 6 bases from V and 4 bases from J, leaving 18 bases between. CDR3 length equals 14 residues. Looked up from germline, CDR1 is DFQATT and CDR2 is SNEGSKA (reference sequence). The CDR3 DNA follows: TGCAGTGCCTTTTATACAGGGTCAAGCACTGAAGCTTTCTTT. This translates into CSAFYTGSSTEAFF.

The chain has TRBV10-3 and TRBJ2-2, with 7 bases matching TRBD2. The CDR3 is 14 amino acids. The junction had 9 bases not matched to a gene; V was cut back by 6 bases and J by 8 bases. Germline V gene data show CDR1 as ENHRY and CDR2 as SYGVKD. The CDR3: CAISPRLAIGELFF. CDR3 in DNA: TGTGCCATCAGCCCCCGACTAGCCATAGGGGAGCTGTTTTTT.

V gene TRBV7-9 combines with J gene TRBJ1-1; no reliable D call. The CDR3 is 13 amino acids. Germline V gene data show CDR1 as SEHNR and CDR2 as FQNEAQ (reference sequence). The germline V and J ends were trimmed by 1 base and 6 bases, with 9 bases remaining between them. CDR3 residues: CASSLERVSEAFF. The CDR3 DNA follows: TGTGCCAGCAGCTTAGAAAGGGTATCTGAAGCTTTCTTT.

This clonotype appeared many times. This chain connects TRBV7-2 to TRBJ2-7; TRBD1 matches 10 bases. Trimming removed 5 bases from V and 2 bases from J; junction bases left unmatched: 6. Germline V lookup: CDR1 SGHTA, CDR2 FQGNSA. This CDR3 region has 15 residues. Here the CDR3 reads CASSLGQGVPYEQYF. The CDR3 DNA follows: TGTGCCAGCAGCCTAGGACAGGGGGTGCCCTACGAGCAGTACTTC.

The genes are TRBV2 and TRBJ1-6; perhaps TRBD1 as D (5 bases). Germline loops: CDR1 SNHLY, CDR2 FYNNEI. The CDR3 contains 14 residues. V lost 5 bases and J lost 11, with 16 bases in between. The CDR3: CASSFRPEGAPLHF. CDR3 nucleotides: TGTGCCAGCAGTTTTAGGCCGGAAGGGGCACCCCTCCACTTT.

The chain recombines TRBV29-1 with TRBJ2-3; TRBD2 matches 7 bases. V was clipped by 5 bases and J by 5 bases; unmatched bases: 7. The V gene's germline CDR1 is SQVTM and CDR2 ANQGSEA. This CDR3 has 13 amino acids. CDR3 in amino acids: CSVRRESGDTQYF. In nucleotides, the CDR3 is TGCAGCGTTAGGCGGGAGTCCGGAGATACGCAGTATTTT.

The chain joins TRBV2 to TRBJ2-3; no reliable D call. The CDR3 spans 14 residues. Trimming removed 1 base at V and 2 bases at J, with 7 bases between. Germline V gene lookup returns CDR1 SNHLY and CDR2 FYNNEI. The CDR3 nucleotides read TGTGCCAGCAGTGAAGAGGTTGACACAGATACGCAGTATTTT. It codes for CASSEEVDTDTQYF.

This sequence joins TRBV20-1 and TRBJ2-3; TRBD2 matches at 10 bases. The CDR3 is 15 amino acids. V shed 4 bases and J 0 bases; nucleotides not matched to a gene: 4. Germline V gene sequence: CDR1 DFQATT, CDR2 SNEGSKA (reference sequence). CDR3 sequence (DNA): TGCAGTGCTAAAGGAGCGGGAGGGAGCACAGATACGCAGTATTTT. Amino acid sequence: CSAKGAGGSTDTQYF.

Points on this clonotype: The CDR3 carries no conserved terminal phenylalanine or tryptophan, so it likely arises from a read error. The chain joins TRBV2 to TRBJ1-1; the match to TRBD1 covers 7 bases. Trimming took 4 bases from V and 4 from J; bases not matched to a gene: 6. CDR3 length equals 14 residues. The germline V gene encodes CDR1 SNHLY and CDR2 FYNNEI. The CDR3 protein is CASSGTGAVTEAFL. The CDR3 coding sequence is TGTGCCAGCAGTGGTACAGGGGCGGTCACTGAAGCTTTCCTT.

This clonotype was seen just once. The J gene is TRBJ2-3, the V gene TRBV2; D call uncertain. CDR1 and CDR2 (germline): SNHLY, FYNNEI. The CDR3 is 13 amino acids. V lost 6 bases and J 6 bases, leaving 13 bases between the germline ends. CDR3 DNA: TGTGCCAGCAGACTTGACTCTCCTGATACGCAGTATTTT. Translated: CASRLDSPDTQYF.

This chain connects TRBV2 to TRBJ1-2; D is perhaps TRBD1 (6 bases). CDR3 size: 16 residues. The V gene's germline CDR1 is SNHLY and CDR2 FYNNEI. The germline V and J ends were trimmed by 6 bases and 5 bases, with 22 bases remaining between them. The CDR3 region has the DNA TGTGCCAGCAGCGCCTCGGGACATCCCCTGAGGTATGGCTACACCTTC. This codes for CASSASGHPLRYGYTF.

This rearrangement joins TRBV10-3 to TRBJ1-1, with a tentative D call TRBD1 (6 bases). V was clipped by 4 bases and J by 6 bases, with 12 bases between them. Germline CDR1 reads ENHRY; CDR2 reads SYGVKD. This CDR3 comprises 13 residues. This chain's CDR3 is CAISVDSPAEAFF. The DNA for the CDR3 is TGTGCCATCAGTGTGGACAGCCCCGCTGAAGCTTTCTTT.

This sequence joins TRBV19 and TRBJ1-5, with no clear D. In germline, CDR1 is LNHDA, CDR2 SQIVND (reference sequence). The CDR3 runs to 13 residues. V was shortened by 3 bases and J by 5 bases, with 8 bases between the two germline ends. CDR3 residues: CASSMRRDQPQHF. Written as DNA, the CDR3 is TGTGCCAGTAGTATGCGACGGGATCAGCCCCAGCATTTT.

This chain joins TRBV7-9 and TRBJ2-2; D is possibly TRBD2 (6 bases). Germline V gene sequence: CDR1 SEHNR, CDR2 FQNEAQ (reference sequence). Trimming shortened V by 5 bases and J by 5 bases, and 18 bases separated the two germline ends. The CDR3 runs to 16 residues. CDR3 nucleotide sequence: TGTGCCAGCAGCCGGGCGGGACTGAGGACTACCGGGGAGCTGTTTTTT. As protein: CASSRAGLRTTGELFF.

The CDR3 nucleotides are TGCAGTGCTAGTAAGACGGCTAGCGTTCGGGAGACCCAGTACTTC. Its protein is CSASKTASVRETQYF. The rearrangement links TRBV20-1 to TRBJ2-5, with a tentative D call TRBD2 (6 bases). The CDR3 contains 15 residues. The germline V and J ends were trimmed by 3 bases and 5 bases, with 19 bases remaining between them. Per the germline V gene, CDR1 is DFQATT and CDR2 is SNEGSKA (reference sequence).

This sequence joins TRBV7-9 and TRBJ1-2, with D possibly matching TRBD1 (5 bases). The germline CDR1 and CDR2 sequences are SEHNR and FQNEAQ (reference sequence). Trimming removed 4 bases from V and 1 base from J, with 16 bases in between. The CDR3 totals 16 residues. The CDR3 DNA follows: TGTGCCAGCAGCTCGTCACAGGTGATCAATAACTATGGCTACACCTTC. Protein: CASSSSQVINNYGYTF.

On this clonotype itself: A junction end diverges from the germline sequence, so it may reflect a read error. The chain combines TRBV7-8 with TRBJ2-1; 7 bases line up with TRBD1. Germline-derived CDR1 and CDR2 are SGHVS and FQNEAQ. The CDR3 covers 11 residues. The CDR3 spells CASSPTRDRGF. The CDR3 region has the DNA TGTGCCAGCAGCCCTACTCGGGACAGAGGATTC.

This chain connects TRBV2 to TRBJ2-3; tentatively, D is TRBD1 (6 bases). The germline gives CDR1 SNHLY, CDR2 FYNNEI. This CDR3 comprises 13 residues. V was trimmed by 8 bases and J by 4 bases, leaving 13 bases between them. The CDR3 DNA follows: TGTGCCAGCCCTGACAGGAGCCCAGATACGCAGTATTTT. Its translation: CASPDRSPDTQYF.

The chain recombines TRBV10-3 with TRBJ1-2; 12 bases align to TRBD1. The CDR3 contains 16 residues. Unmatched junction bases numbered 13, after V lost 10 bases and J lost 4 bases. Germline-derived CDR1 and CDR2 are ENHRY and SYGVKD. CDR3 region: CASRGQGAQGGYGYTF. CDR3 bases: TGTGCCAGCAGGGGACAGGGGGCGCAGGGCGGCTATGGCTACACCTTC.